This T cell receptor beta chain was recorded in a study of cytomegalovirus exposure and HLA in healthy donors (TCRdb year 2017). In terms of the full investigation: An earlier analysis of under 600 of the donors reported approximately 290 Gb of sequence data and roughly 110 million unique TCR beta sequences from 190 million or so T cells. About 330 gigabases of sequencing data and around 88 million unique TCR sequences made up an early release that covered about 640 HLA-typed donors. Of the approximately 370 genotyped donors, 70% to 90% were placed in the genetic ancestry cluster associated with self-reported Caucasian donors. The study was designed to test whether signatures of past pathogen exposure could be identified by cataloging public T cell receptors. Using immunosequencing, the study profiled T cell repertoires from 666 subjects and related those repertoires to cytomegalovirus serostatus. A separate validation cohort of 100 to 150 different subjects was used in addition to the roughly 670-subject first cohort. The study combined high-throughput TCR immunosequencing, statistical association of individual TCRs with disease status, and machine learning to predict cytomegalovirus infection status. In a later analysis, previously published TCR beta repertoires from 670 or so donors were re-analyzed and high-resolution HLA genotyping was added so that TCR occurrence patterns could be studied. Rather than using new phenotypic data, the later analysis identified candidate immune exposures from TCR beta sequences and from how often those sequences occurred across donors. In an earlier analysis of more than 550 of the donors, high-throughput TCR beta sequencing was used to judge whether each TCR beta V gene segment behaved as functional or pseudogenic. Donor age, sex, ethnicity and CMV serostatus were compiled alongside the repertoire data. In a later genetic analysis, genome-wide SNP genotypes for about three fifths of the 666 donors were used, and that subset was treated as a discovery cohort. All discovery cohort repertoires had been generated using a single sequencing platform. Class I and class II HLA loci were covered by the typing at four-digit resolution. The number of typed donors differed by locus: about 620-640 for A, B, C, DRB1 and DQB1; 500 to 550 for DQA1; 606 for DPA1; and roughly 450 for DPB1. Roughly 5 DR-DQ haplotypes were handled as single units for association and clustering because linkage in the cohort was strong. Among some 400 genotyped donors of the cohort, an average of approximately 200,000 unique TCR beta nucleotide sequences was sequenced per donor, of which about 18% were non-productive.

Comments on this clone: What antigen it recognizes has not been identified. Nothing much larger sits one base from this clone, and base qualities are not available.

The cohort comprised fewer than 750 healthy bone marrow donors. At the time of sampling, every cohort member was nominally healthy, though immune exposures that went unrecorded were likely present. The donor tested CMV seropositive and was one of the 289 seropositive cohort members. Each donor provided a peripheral blood sample, and peripheral blood mononuclear cells were used for TCR beta sequencing. Genomic DNA extraction from the blood cell samples was performed with the Qiagen DNeasy Blood Extraction Kit. There are 15 amino acids in the CDR3, from cysteine to phenylalanine inclusive. Just the 45-base CDR3 DNA is kept, in frame starting at base 1. CDR1 and CDR2 (SGHDT, YYEEEE) derive from the germline V gene. Deletion took 2 bases off V and 9 bases off J, with a span of 18 bases between the germline ends. The library came from the immunoSEQ multiplex PCR assay. For the multiplex PCR, a mixture combining 60 forward primers for TCR Vbeta segments and 13 reverse primers for TCR Jbeta segments was used. The CDR3 region of rearranged TCR beta genes was amplified from genomic DNA with a multiplex PCR assay. Amplified TCR beta libraries were sequenced as 87-base-pair reads on the Illumina HiSeq System. The source study handled its data this way. A later analysis counted about 80 million unique TCR beta chains across the approximately 700 repertoires, and some 11 million of these chains were shared by at least two donors. To remove PCR and sequencing errors, raw reads were error-corrected and collapsed into unique sequences using a nearest-neighbor algorithm that merged closely related sequences. To assign V, D and J gene segments, CDR3 sequences were aligned to IMGT reference sequences. For a sequence to be retained, at least a six-nucleotide match to both a V gene segment and a J gene segment was required. Rearrangements were classified as productive when the CDR3 lacked stop codons and remained in frame with V and J, and all other rearrangements were classified as non-productive. Following IMGT convention, CDR3 was defined as the stretch from the second conserved V-encoded cysteine up to the conserved J-encoded phenylalanine. The earlier analysis of about 620 of the donors excluded sequences that lacked an unambiguous match to a single V gene segment. In an earlier analysis of approximately 500 of the donors, a V segment was called functional when productive rearrangements were above 56.7%, and segregating when the standard deviation between donors exceeded 5%. To diagnose cytomegalovirus status from the catalog of TCR beta chain sequences, a statistical classification framework was built. In a later analysis, TCR nucleotide sequences were compared against IMGT/GENE-DB human TR gene sequences so that V and J genes could be assigned. Using the TCRdist pipeline, a later analysis assigned CDR3 sequences along with most-parsimonious VDJ recombination scenarios. A later analysis defined each TCR beta chain by its CDR3 amino acid sequence plus V-gene family, and excluded reads lacking a unique V-gene family. To address suspected cross-contamination and a sequencing artifact, a later analysis removed under 600 highly shared, low-generation-probability nucleotide sequences. In a later analysis, a clonal expansion index for each public chain was calculated from normalized within-repertoire ranks of inferred template counts. In a later analysis, generation probabilities were computed using a VDJ recombination model fitted to out-of-frame rearrangements, and the results were checked against IGoR. Hypergeometric tests were used in a later analysis to score TCR-TCR, TCR-HLA and TCR-CMV co-occurrence, with a repertoire-size bias correction applied to the TCR pairs. False discovery rates were estimated in a later analysis by permuting HLA or CMV assignments 20 times. In a later analysis, co-occurring TCRs were grouped using DBSCAN, and TCRdist sequence similarity was added for clustering within HLA-allele-positive subsets. For co-occurrence clustering, repertoires with fewer than 30,000 or more than 120,000 public chains were excluded, along with four to six repertoires with anomalous nucleotide sharing. TCRdb obtained this table from immuneACCESS and retained in-frame rearrangements with V and J assigned. These tables miss some clones; where compared with another copy, unresolved V genes account for less than half of the shortfall, and the remainder is unexplained. Clonal size and the V and J genes are those of that table, whereas D and trimming came from the DNA. The sample contains fewer than 200,000 clones, about 88% of them found a single time. The ten largest clones capture about 2% of the sample.

On the study overall, not on this receptor specifically: In an earlier analysis of some 540 of the donors, most TCR beta V segments appeared in productive rearrangements about 90% or about 30% of the time, broadly matching IMGT annotations. Presence/absence analyses assumed roughly uniform sequencing depth across donors, an assumption that may not hold. A cluster of highly shared sequence variants was judged likely to represent a technical artifact of the sequencing pipeline. While some public TCRs were present in many individuals, most TCR sequences turned up only very rarely across donors. The study gave a list of under 200 TCR beta chains associated with cytomegalovirus. In a later genetic analysis, a missense DCLRE1C variant was associated with V-gene and J-gene trimming of TCR beta chains, and the association was replicated in an independent cohort. According to a later analysis, TCR association rates differed among HLA loci, with DRB1 alleles showing the most associated TCRs and HLA-C alleles showing the fewest. Several of the top co-occurrence clusters appeared to be linked to parvovirus B19, influenza, CMV and Epstein-Barr virus, according to a later analysis. At a false discovery rate of 0.05, a later analysis linked about 17,000 TCR beta sequences to specific HLA alleles. In vitro tests confirmed that a few of the cytomegalovirus-associated TCR beta chains recognize cytomegalovirus antigens. Because the 87-base-pair reads could not distinguish some IMGT-functional V segments, including TRBV6-2 and TRBV6-3, those segments were excluded. The authors suggested that the approach could potentially be generalized to other disease states and immunological phenotypes. A later analysis found that HLA-associated TCR beta chains were more clonally expanded and had lower generation probabilities than equally common non-associated chains. The only immune exposure information available for the cohort was CMV serostatus. Strong co-occurrence of HLA alleles, especially DR and DQ, made assigning TCR associations to individual alleles difficult. Compared with the roughly 700-donor mean, donors in an Asian-associated ancestry cluster had fewer N-insertions in productive TCRs, according to a later genetic analysis. In a later analysis, most CMV-associated TCR beta chains were found to appear HLA-restricted, with HLA associations seemingly driven largely by CMV exposure. A further reported finding was that TCR beta sequences accurately predicted the HLA-A and HLA-B alleles for most subjects in the first cohort. Linkage disequilibrium might explain the correlated functional status among segregating V segments, but an unknown experimental factor could not be ruled out. The classifier was reported to diagnose cytomegalovirus status with high specificity and sensitivity in both the original and validation cohorts. Because HLA typing was unavailable for some donors at each locus, only the typed subset was used in association tests. Because counts were too low, about 18 rarely observed V segments, including chromosome 9 orphons, were excluded from the earlier analysis of some 540 of the donors. The cohort was sequenced for TCR beta chains only, and without alpha or paired-chain data the features that could be detected were limited.

This clonotype originated in a man between 18 and 29 years old in good health and CMV-seropositive. Sequencing input: PBMCs. This sequence uses TRBV5-6 and TRBJ2-1, with a weak D call of TRBD1 (6 bases match). The DNA is TGTGCCAGCAGCTTCGGACAGCCGGGCGCGGGTGAGCAGTTCTTC. This translates into CASSFGQPGAGEQFF.